Each of the 14 T cell receptor beta chains below was sequenced from the same sample in a study of blood T cell repertoires in COVID-19. The repertoire was sequenced with immunoSEQ multiplex PCR; TCRdb's copy has only in-frame clones and lacks some. The sample contains roughly 400,000 clones, roughly 86% of which appear only once. Material: PBMCs or T cells enriched from blood (not recorded which). These receptors came from a woman aged 30 to 39 who had recovered from COVID-19.

J is TRBJ1-1 and V is TRBV27, with D perhaps TRBD1 (5 bases). The length of the CDR3 is 15 residues. V was clipped by 3 bases and J by 0 bases, with 11 bases between them. The germline gives CDR1 MNHEY, CDR2 SMNVEV (reference sequence). CDR3 nucleotides: TGTGCCAGCAGTTTCGGCCGACAGATGAACACTGAAGCTTTCTTT. It yields the protein CASSFGRQMNTEAFF.

The rearrangement uses TRBV3-1 (or the pseudogene TRBV3-2) and TRBJ1-1, with 7 positions matching TRBD1. CDR1 and CDR2 from the germline V gene are LGHDT and YNNKEL (reference sequence). This CDR3 has 14 residues. After removal of 4 bases from V and 1 base from J, the junction contained 3 bases not matched to a gene. The CDR3: CASSRPGGNTEAFF. The CDR3 coding sequence is TGTGCCAGCAGCCGTCCAGGGGGGAACACTGAAGCTTTCTTT.

This clone was observed a few times. The chain couples TRBV27 to TRBJ2-1; no clear D. CDR1 is MNHEY and CDR2 is SMNVEV in the germline V gene (reference sequence). Trimming shortened V by 3 bases and J by 4 bases, and 19 bases separated the two germline ends. CDR3 size: 17 residues. The CDR3 bases are TGTGCCAGCAGTTTTAGACTTCCCTTCGGAACATACAATGAGCAGTTCTTC. Protein product: CASSFRLPFGTYNEQFF.

The chain combines TRBV3-1 (or the pseudogene TRBV3-2) with TRBJ2-7; D not resolved. Germline assignment: CDR1 LGHDT and CDR2 YNNKEL (reference sequence). The CDR3 sequence is 13 residues long. The germline V and J ends were trimmed by 3 bases and 2 bases, with 8 bases remaining between them. CDR3 protein: CASSHSRTYEQYF. The CDR3 DNA reads TGTGCCAGCAGCCATTCGCGTACCTACGAGCAGTACTTC.

The V gene is TRBV19, the J gene TRBJ2-5; D possibly corresponds to TRBD1 (5 bases). The CDR3 is made up of 13 amino acids. Germline V gene sequence: CDR1 LNHDA, CDR2 SQIVND (reference sequence). Trimming shortened V by 5 bases and J by 5 bases, and 12 bases separated the two germline ends. DNA of the CDR3: TGTGCCAGTAGTCCACAGGAGTTGGAGACCCAGTACTTC. It specifies CASSPQELETQYF.

V usage is TRBV5-4 and J usage is TRBJ1-1, with D unclear. With 1 base removed from V and 6 bases from J, the gap between germline ends came to 13 bases. The CDR3 is 14 residues long. Germline CDR1 and CDR2: SGHNT and YYREEE (reference sequence). Here the CDR3 reads CASSLPSSFPEAFF. The CDR3 DNA reads TGTGCCAGCAGCTTGCCCTCGAGTTTCCCTGAAGCTTTCTTT. Filled out from reference TRBV5-4 and TRBJ1-1, the complete variable domain reads ETGVTQSPTHLIKTRGQQVTLRCSSQSGHNTVSWYQQALGQGPQFIFQYYREEENGRGNFPPRFSGLQFPNYSSELNVNALELDDSALYLCASSLPSSFPEAFFGQGTRLTVV.

This clone has a handful of counts. The chain recombines TRBV10-3 with TRBJ1-1; 8 nucleotides align to TRBD1. V lost 6 bases, J lost 1 base, and 4 bases stayed unmatched. Germline CDR1 reads ENHRY; CDR2 reads SYGVKD. The CDR3 extends over 14 amino acids. The CDR3 is CAISRDRTNTEAFF. The DNA for the CDR3 is TGTGCCATCAGCCGGGACAGGACGAACACTGAAGCTTTCTTT.

This clone is a singleton in its sample. The chain carries TRBV10-1 and TRBJ1-1, with 8 bases aligning to TRBD1. The CDR3 runs to 15 residues. Germline-derived CDR1 and CDR2 are WNHNN and SYGVQD (reference sequence). V was clipped by 5 bases and J by 3 bases; unmatched bases: 8. This chain's CDR3 is CASSRLRGQDTEAFF. The CDR3 coding sequence is TGCGCCAGCAGTAGACTGAGGGGACAGGACACTGAAGCTTTCTTT.

The chain has TRBV5-6 and TRBJ1-2, with 7 positions matching TRBD1. Trimming took 2 bases from V and 7 from J; bases not matched to a gene: 8. This CDR3 comprises 14 residues. Germline V gives CDR1 SGHDT, CDR2 YYEEEE. CDR3 DNA sequence: TGTGCCAGCAGCTTAGGACAGGTTCTACTTGGCTACACCTTC. It encodes CASSLGQVLLGYTF.

The chain links TRBV7-9 to TRBJ1-5; 8 bases are shared with TRBD1. In germline, CDR1 is SEHNR, CDR2 FQNEAQ (reference sequence). After removal of 5 bases from V and 7 bases from J, the junction contained 7 bases not matched to a gene. This CDR3 comprises 14 residues. The CDR3 coding sequence is TGTGCCAGCAGCCAAACAGGGGGTCCGCAGCCCCAGCATTTT. It translates to CASSQTGGPQPQHF.

The V and J genes are TRBV6-4 and TRBJ1-5; D is possibly TRBD1 (5 bases). CDR3 length: 14 residues. Germline V gene data show CDR1 as MRHNA and CDR2 as SNTAGT. The V and J ends lost 4 bases and 9 bases respectively, with 16 bases between them. The CDR3 region is CASSASPGNGPQHF. CDR3 in DNA: TGTGCCAGCAGTGCGTCTCCAGGGAATGGGCCCCAGCATTTT.

The chain has TRBV20-1 and TRBJ2-1, with 8 nucleotides matching TRBD2. Per germline, CDR1 DFQATT and CDR2 SNEGSKA (reference sequence). This CDR3 region has 15 residues. The V segment lost 3 bases and the J segment 3 bases; nucleotides outside the gene matches: 7. Written as DNA, the CDR3 is TGCAGTGCTAGTAACTGGCGGGAGGTCTACAATGAGCAGTTCTTC. It yields the protein CSASNWREVYNEQFF.

The chain joins TRBV18 to TRBJ2-7; 7 nucleotides match TRBD1. CDR3 size: 14 residues. The J segment lost 2 bases and the V segment lost 6 bases, leaving 7 bases of the junction unmatched. CDR1 is KGHSH, CDR2 LQKENI, per germline. As DNA, the CDR3 is TGTGCCAGCTCGCCGGGACAGCGACCCTACGAGCAGTACTTC. This codes for CASSPGQRPYEQYF.

This chain links TRBV7-2 with TRBJ1-6; D is unresolved. Trimming took 1 base from V and 7 from J, leaving 8 bases between them. The CDR3 loop spans 14 amino acids. Germline V gene sequence: CDR1 SGHTA, CDR2 FQGNSA. The CDR3 is CASSLGGYNSPLHF. In DNA form, the CDR3 reads TGTGCCAGCAGCTTAGGAGGGTACAATTCACCCCTCCACTTT.